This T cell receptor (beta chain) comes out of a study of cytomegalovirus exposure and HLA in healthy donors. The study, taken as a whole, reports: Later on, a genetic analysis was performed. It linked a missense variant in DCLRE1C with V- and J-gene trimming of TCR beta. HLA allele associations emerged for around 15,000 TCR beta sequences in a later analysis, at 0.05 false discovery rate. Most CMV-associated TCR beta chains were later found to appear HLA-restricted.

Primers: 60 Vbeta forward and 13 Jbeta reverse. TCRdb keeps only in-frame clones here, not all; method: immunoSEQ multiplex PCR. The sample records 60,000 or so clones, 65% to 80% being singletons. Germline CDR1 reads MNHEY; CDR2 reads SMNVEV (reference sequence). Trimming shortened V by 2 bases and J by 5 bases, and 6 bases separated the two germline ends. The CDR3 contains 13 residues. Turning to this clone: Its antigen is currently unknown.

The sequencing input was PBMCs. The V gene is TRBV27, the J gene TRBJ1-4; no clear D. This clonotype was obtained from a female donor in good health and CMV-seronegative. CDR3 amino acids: CASSLMRNEKLFF. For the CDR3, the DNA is TGTGCCAGCAGTTTAATGCGCAATGAAAAACTGTTTTTT.